One and the same sample provided the 25 T cell receptor beta chains below, sequenced in a study of blood T cell repertoires in COVID-19. Libraries were prepared by immunoSEQ multiplex PCR; TCRdb keeps only in-frame clonotypes and omits some of them. Of 300,000 to 350,000 clones in the sample, roughly 89% were seen once. The sample comprised peripheral blood. All receptors derive from a woman aged 40 to 50 with COVID-19, enrolled during active disease.

The chain has TRBV28 and TRBJ1-5; TRBD1 aligns across 7 bases. The CDR3 spans 15 residues. Trimming at V came to 6 bases and at J to 4 bases, leaving 9 bases not matched to a gene. Germline CDR1 MDHEN, CDR2 SYDVKM. DNA for the CDR3: TGTGCCAGCAGCTTACCCGGGACAGTTAATCAGCCCCAGCATTTT. This codes for CASSLPGTVNQPQHF.

The rearrangement joins TRBV6-6 to TRBJ1-5; D gene unclear. This CDR3 comprises 14 residues. Looked up from germline, CDR1 is MNHNY and CDR2 is SVGAGI (reference sequence). Trimming removed 0 bases from V and 5 bases from J, with 8 bases in between. CDR3: CASSYSEGYQPQHF. The CDR3 DNA reads as TGTGCCAGCAGTTACTCGGAGGGATATCAGCCCCAGCATTTT.

The rearrangement uses TRBV23-1 and TRBJ1-2, with D unresolved. TRBV23-1 is labeled an ORF, and its function is uncertain. Deletions cut 9 bases from V and 5 bases from J, with 16 bases between. The CDR3 totals 13 residues. CDR3 amino acids: CARRTHLFYGYTF. The CDR3 DNA sequence: TGCGCCAGGAGAACCCATCTATTTTATGGCTACACCTTC.

J is TRBJ2-7 and V is TRBV5-8; a weak D match, TRBD1 (6 bases). The germline gives CDR1 SGHTS, CDR2 YDEGEE. This CDR3 region has 15 residues. Trimming cost V 0 bases and J 1 base, with 11 bases left between them. In nucleotides, the CDR3 is TGTGCCAGCAGCTTGGAGGGACAAATTTCCTACGAGCAGTACTTC. This sequence encodes CASSLEGQISYEQYF.

The rearrangement links TRBV9 to TRBJ2-5, with 8 bases aligning to TRBD1. CDR3 length equals 14 residues. V was clipped by 4 bases and J by 5 bases; unmatched bases: 7. CDR1 is SGDLS, CDR2 YYNGEE, per germline. The CDR3 DNA is TGTGCCAGCAGCCCAGGGGGCTCGGGGGAGACCCAGTACTTC. Protein product: CASSPGGSGETQYF.

This clone was seen a single time. The gene calls are TRBV28 and TRBJ2-5; 10 bases match TRBD2. The germline CDR1 and CDR2 sequences are MDHEN and SYDVKM. Losses at the gene ends were 5 bases for V and 4 bases for J; bases not matched to a gene: 10. The CDR3 loop spans 16 amino acids. CDR3: CASSRTSGNSAETQYF. CDR3 coding DNA: TGTGCCAGCAGTCGGACTAGCGGAAACTCGGCAGAGACCCAGTACTTC.

V is TRBV5-1 and J is TRBJ2-2; TRBD1 agrees at 10 bases. Germline CDR1 and CDR2: SGHRS and YFSETQ. V lost 1 base, J lost 4 bases, and 7 bases stayed unmatched. The CDR3 totals 17 residues. CDR3 sequence: CASSLRGQGSGTGELFF. The CDR3 DNA sequence: TGCGCCAGCAGCTTGAGGGGACAGGGGTCGGGCACCGGGGAGCTGTTTTTT.

The V call is TRBV18, the J call TRBJ1-5, with D perhaps TRBD1 (6 bases). V dropped 4 bases and J dropped 0 bases, with 13 bases sitting between them. CDR3 size: 16 residues. CDR1 is KGHSH, CDR2 LQKENI, per germline. CDR3 DNA: TGTGCCAGCTCACGGACTTCAGGGGCTAGCAATCAGCCCCAGCATTTT. Encoded protein: CASSRTSGASNQPQHF.

The chain uses TRBV2 and TRBJ2-6; 7 bases fit TRBD1. The CDR3 sequence is 17 residues long. V dropped 3 bases and J dropped 2; count of bases not matched to a gene: 7. Germline assignment: CDR1 SNHLY and CDR2 FYNNEI. Here the CDR3 DNA reads TGTGCCAGCAGTGATAACAGGGGTGGGACTGGGGCCAACGTCCTGACTTTC. Residues: CASSDNRGGTGANVLTF.

The rearrangement uses TRBV6-2 or TRBV6-3 and TRBJ1-1; TRBD1 agrees at 7 bases. Germline CDR1 MNHEY, CDR2 SVGEGT. J was trimmed by 4 bases and V by 2 bases; bases with no gene match: 4. The CDR3 length is 14 residues. CDR3 protein: CASSYATGSTEAFF. Here the CDR3 DNA reads TGTGCCAGCAGTTACGCGACAGGGAGCACTGAAGCTTTCTTT.

This clone was seen once. The V gene is TRBV6-5, the J gene TRBJ1-2; D is unresolved. Germline V gene lookup returns CDR1 MNHEY and CDR2 SVGAGI. Trimming left V 0 bases short and J 8 bases short, with 13 bases between. The CDR3 consists of 14 residues. The CDR3 bases are TGTGCCAGCAGTTACTCGGTCAGGATGGGCGGCTACACCTTC. It translates to CASSYSVRMGGYTF.

The chain recombines TRBV6-5 with TRBJ2-3; tentative D call: TRBD2 (5 bases). Germline lookup yields CDR1 MNHEY and CDR2 SVGAGI. The CDR3 has 13 residues. With 5 bases removed from V and 3 bases from J, the gap between germline ends came to 9 bases. Here the CDR3 reads CASSPPGTDTQYF. The CDR3 DNA reads as TGTGCCAGCAGTCCCCCGGGGACAGATACGCAGTATTTT.

This chain uses TRBV29-1 with TRBJ1-2; D perhaps matches TRBD1 (5 bases). CDR1 SQVTM and CDR2 ANQGSEA come from the germline V gene. V lost 8 bases, J lost 7 bases, and 23 bases lay in between. This CDR3 has 14 residues. As DNA, the CDR3 is TGCAGCACTACGGCCCATGGGCCCGGGGGTGGCTACACCTTC. Its translation is CSTTAHGPGGGYTF.

This clone was observed a single time. This chain uses TRBV27 with TRBJ2-2, with D possibly matching TRBD2 (6 bases). Trimming shortened V by 2 bases and J by 1 base, and 11 bases separated the two germline ends. Germline loops: CDR1 MNHEY, CDR2 SMNVEV (reference sequence). This CDR3 spans 16 amino acids. The DNA for the CDR3 is TGTGCCAGCAGTTTACTGGCGGGATTGAACACCGGGGAGCTGTTTTTT. It yields the protein CASSLLAGLNTGELFF.

This chain uses TRBV18 with TRBJ2-3; 8 bases map to TRBD2. The junction had 12 bases not matched to a gene; V was cut back by 3 bases and J by 4 bases. The CDR3 sequence is 17 residues long. Germline V gene data show CDR1 as KGHSH and CDR2 as LQKENI. As DNA, the CDR3 is TGTGCCAGCTCACCGGGCCTCACGGGAGGGCCCGCAGATACGCAGTATTTT. It is translated as CASSPGLTGGPADTQYF.

Turning to this clone: Other DNA sequences in this specimen translate into the identical CDR3. The chain employs TRBV7-3 and TRBJ1-1; 7 bases fit TRBD1. V lost 4 bases to trimming and J lost 3 bases; unmatched junction nucleotides: 2. Germline V gives CDR1 SGHTA, CDR2 FQGTGA. This CDR3 comprises 13 residues. The CDR3 loop is CASSSQGDTEAFF. In DNA, the CDR3 is TGTGCCAGCAGCTCTCAGGGGGACACTGAAGCTTTCTTT.

The J gene is TRBJ1-2, the V gene TRBV28, with 9 bases matching TRBD1. The junction had 10 bases not matched to a gene; V was cut back by 3 bases and J by 2 bases. This CDR3 has 17 amino acids. Germline CDR1 and CDR2: MDHEN and SYDVKM. The DNA of the CDR3 is TGTGCCAGCAGTTTTCCCCTCAGTGGGACAGGGAACTATGGCTACACCTTC. Translation: CASSFPLSGTGNYGYTF.

This chain uses TRBV4-1 with TRBJ1-1, with D possibly TRBD1 on 6 matching bases. Trimming pared 8 bases from V and 1 base from J, leaving 14 bases between. The CDR3 is 14 amino acids. Germline values: CDR1 MGHRA, CDR2 YSYEKL. This chain's CDR3 is CASSPDRRNTEAFF. The DNA for the CDR3 is TGCGCCAGCTCCCCCGACAGGAGGAACACTGAAGCTTTCTTT.

The chain joins TRBV10-3 to TRBJ1-2, with TRBD1 matching 7 bases. V lost 6 bases and J lost 8; bases outside the gene matches: 12. The CDR3 length is 14 residues. The germline V gene has CDR1 ENHRY and CDR2 SYGVKD. The CDR3 region has the DNA TGTGCCATCAGGTCGACAGGGCTTGGGAGCGGCTACACCTTC. Its protein product is CAIRSTGLGSGYTF.

Note on this clone: One end of the junction varies from germline; a read error may be responsible. V gene TRBV7-7 combines with J gene TRBJ1-3; D not resolved. There are 13 residues in the CDR3. Looked up from germline, CDR1 is SSHAT and CDR2 is FNYEAQ (reference sequence). This chain's CDR3 is CASSGAIGGTIYF. Here the CDR3 DNA reads TGTGCTAGCAGCGGTGCGATAGGCGGGACCATATATTTT.

This chain connects TRBV11-2 to TRBJ2-1, with TRBD2 matching over 12 bases. CDR3 size: 15 residues. Germline V gene data show CDR1 as SGHAT and CDR2 as FQNNGV. Losses at the gene ends were 6 bases for V and 4 bases for J; bases not matched to a gene: 4. The DNA for the CDR3 is TGTGCCAGCAGTTACGGACTAGCGGGATACAATGAGCAGTTCTTC. Encoded protein: CASSYGLAGYNEQFF.

The gene calls are TRBV20-1 and TRBJ2-7; TRBD2 agrees at 15 bases. The CDR3 is 14 amino acids. Losses at the gene ends were 3 bases for V and 4 bases for J; bases not matched to a gene: 1. Germline V gene sequence: CDR1 DFQATT, CDR2 SNEGSKA (reference sequence). The CDR3 bases are TGCAGTGCTAGTGGGACTAGCGGGGGGTACGAGCAGTACTTC. This translates into CSASGTSGGYEQYF.

The rearrangement links TRBV7-8 to TRBJ2-1, with 12 bases fitting TRBD2. The germline V gene has CDR1 SGHVS and CDR2 FQNEAQ. The CDR3 has 16 residues. J lost 16 bases, V lost 0 bases, and 13 bases had no gene match. The CDR3 nucleotides are TGTGCCAGCAGCTTAGCGGCCCTAGCGGGGGGGCCTTTGGAATTCTTC. It codes for CASSLAALAGGPLEFF.

The chain has TRBV2 and TRBJ2-1, with D possibly matching TRBD2 (5 bases). The V and J ends lost 8 bases and 6 bases respectively, with 14 bases between them. The CDR3 runs to 13 residues. Germline V lookup: CDR1 SNHLY, CDR2 FYNNEI. The CDR3 region has the DNA TGTGCCAGCGCCGAGGGCCCCGCCAATGAGCAGTTCTTC. It yields the protein CASAEGPANEQFF.

The genes are TRBV28 and TRBJ1-2, with TRBD1 identical over 11 bases. This CDR3 is 15 amino acids long. The junction had 8 bases not matched to a gene; V was cut back by 6 bases and J by 5 bases. The germline V gene encodes CDR1 MDHEN and CDR2 SYDVKM. The CDR3 DNA is TGTGCCAGCAGGACCGGGACAGGGGGACGGTATGGCTACACCTTC. Encoded protein: CASRTGTGGRYGYTF.